The rows below give T cell receptor beta chains drawn from one sample of a study of cytomegalovirus exposure and HLA in healthy donors. Generated by immunoSEQ multiplex PCR, the TCRdb table keeps only in-frame clones and is missing some. The sample records 120,000 or so clones, about 83% being singletons. Sequencing was carried out using PBMCs. Receptor source: a woman aged 40 to 50 in good health and CMV-seropositive. Both conserved end residues are part of each CDR3. The order of the fields is J gene, V gene, D gene, clone size, CDR3 DNA, CDR3 protein. D genes are given only for firm matches. The size field is filled for only some rows; it gives once, few, many or a size class.

>TRBJ2-3|TRBV5-6|TRBD2|NA
TGTGCCAGCAGCCATCCGGGACTAGCGGGACCCACAGATACGCAGTATTTT
CASSHPGLAGPTDTQYF
>TRBJ1-2|TRBV4-3|NA|NA
TGCGCCAGCAGCCAAGATAGGGGCAGCCGACCCGTGGGCTACACCTTC
CASSQDRGSRPVGYTF
>TRBJ2-1|TRBV6-5|NA|NA
TGTGCCAGCAGTCTACCAGGCTCTGAGCAGTTCTTC
CASSLPGSEQFF
>TRBJ1-6|TRBV19|TRBD1|NA
TGTGCCAGTACCAAAGGACAGGGAGGTTCACCCCTCCACTTT
CASTKGQGGSPLHF
>TRBJ1-1|TRBV6-1|NA|NA
TGTGCCAGCAGTGACTCCGATGACGGGGAAGCTTTCTTT
CASSDSDDGEAFF
>TRBJ2-3|TRBV29-1|NA|NA
TGCAGCGTTGAAGATCGCCTAAACACAGATACGCAGTATTTT
CSVEDRLNTDTQYF
>TRBJ2-3|TRBV10-3|TRBD2|few
TGTGCCATCAGTGCGACTAGCGGGGGCCGCACAGATACGCAGTATTTT
CAISATSGGRTDTQYF
>TRBJ1-4|TRBV9|NA|NA
TGTGCCAGCAGCGTAGGGGGCAGACGTAATGAAAAACTGTTTTTT
CASSVGGRRNEKLFF
>TRBJ2-2|TRBV4-2|TRBD2|NA
TGTGCCAGCAGCCGCGCCGCACTAGCGGGGGGGACCGGGGAGCTGTTTTTT
CASSRAALAGGTGELFF
>TRBJ2-7|TRBV6-5|TRBD1|NA
TGTGCCAGCAGGACGGACAGGGTAAAGGGCGAGCAGTACTTC
CASRTDRVKGEQYF
>TRBJ2-4|TRBV6-1|NA|NA
TGTGCCAGCAGTGAAGATAGCGCGGTAGCCAAAAACATTCAGTACTTC
CASSEDSAVAKNIQYF
>TRBJ2-7|TRBV4-1|NA|NA
TGCGCCAGCAGCCAAGCCCAGGACAGAACTTATCGGGAGCAGTACTTC
CASSQAQDRTYREQYF
>TRBJ2-1|TRBV30|TRBD2|NA
TGTGCCTGGGGGATAGCGGGAGGGCGCAATGAGCAGTTCTTC
CAWGIAGGRNEQFF
>TRBJ1-2|TRBV5-8|NA|NA
TGTGCCAGCAGCTTGCGGGCCCTAACGGGGGTTTACTATGGCTACACCTTC
CASSLRALTGVYYGYTF
>TRBJ1-1|TRBV7-8|NA|NA
TGTGCCAGCAGCTTAAACGGTGGCAGGGGTTTGAACACTGAAGCTTTCTTT
CASSLNGGRGLNTEAFF
>TRBJ1-6|TRBV7-8|TRBD1|NA
TGTGCCAGCAGGGCACGTACAGGGGTGGGTTCACCCCTCCACTTT
CASRARTGVGSPLHF
>TRBJ2-2|TRBV6-1|TRBD2|NA
TGTGCCAGCAGCCCCGGGGGGGGATCCACCGGGGAGCTGTTTTTT
CASSPGGGSTGELFF
>TRBJ2-1|TRBV18|TRBD2|NA
TGTGCCAGCTCACCCCGGGAACTAGCGGGAGAGAATGAGCAGTTCTTC
CASSPRELAGENEQFF
>TRBJ2-7|TRBV2|TRBD1|NA
TGTGCCAGCAGTGACTCCGGGACAGTCTCCTACGAGCAGTACTTC
CASSDSGTVSYEQYF
>TRBJ2-2|TRBV6-1|TRBD1|many
TGTGCCAGCAGTGAACTGGCAGGGGGCACCGGGGAGCTGTTTTTT
CASSELAGGTGELFF
>TRBJ2-3|TRBV5-4|TRBD2|few
TGTGCCAGCAGCGGACGGGGGGTGAGCACAGATACGCAGTATTTT
CASSGRGVSTDTQYF
>TRBJ1-2|TRBV4-2|TRBD1|NA
TGTGCCAGCAGCCAAACGGACAGGGGTGGCTACACCTTC
CASSQTDRGGYTF
>TRBJ2-1|TRBV29-1|TRBD2|NA
TGCAGCGTTGTTGGACTAGCGGGAAGAACGAATGAGCAGTTCTTC
CSVVGLAGRTNEQFF
>TRBJ2-7|TRBV5-4|TRBD1|NA
TGTGCCAGCAGCTTGGGAGGCACAGGGGGCGGTTCGTACGAGCAGTACTTC
CASSLGGTGGGSYEQYF
>TRBJ2-7|TRBV29-1|TRBD2|NA
TGCAGCGTTGGACTAGCGGGGTACGAGCAGTACTTC
CSVGLAGYEQYF
>TRBJ1-6|TRBV19|NA|NA
TGTGCCAGTAGTATGCCCCCGGGGGGGGCCGATAATTCACCCCTCCACTTT
CASSMPPGGADNSPLHF
>TRBJ2-4|TRBV2|TRBD1|NA
TGTGCCAGCACCGAGCGGGACAGGGGGTTCAGGTTAGCCAAAAACATTCAGTACTTC
CASTERDRGFRLAKNIQYF
>TRBJ2-3|TRBV9|NA|NA
TGTGCCAGCGCACCTTCAGGGGCGTGGACAGATACGCAGTATTTT
CASAPSGAWTDTQYF